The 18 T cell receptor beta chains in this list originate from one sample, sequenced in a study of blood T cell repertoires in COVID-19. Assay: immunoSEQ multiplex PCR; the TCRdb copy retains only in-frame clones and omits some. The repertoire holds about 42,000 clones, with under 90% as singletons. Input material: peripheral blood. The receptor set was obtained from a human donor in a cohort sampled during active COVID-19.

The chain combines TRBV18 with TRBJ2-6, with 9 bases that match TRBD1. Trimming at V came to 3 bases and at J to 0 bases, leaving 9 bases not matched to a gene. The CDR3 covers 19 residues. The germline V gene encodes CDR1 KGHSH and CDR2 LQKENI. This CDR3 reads CASSPGVGTGTSGANVLTF. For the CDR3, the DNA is TGTGCCAGCTCACCGGGCGTCGGGACAGGGACCTCTGGGGCCAACGTCCTGACTTTC.

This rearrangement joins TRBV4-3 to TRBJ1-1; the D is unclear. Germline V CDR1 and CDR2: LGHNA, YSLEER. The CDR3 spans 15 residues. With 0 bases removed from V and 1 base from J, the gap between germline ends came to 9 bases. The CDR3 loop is CASSQDRAWNTEAFF. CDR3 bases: TGCGCCAGCAGCCAAGACCGAGCTTGGAACACTGAAGCTTTCTTT.

The CDR3 sequence is CASSVRTGAEQFF. CDR3 nucleotides: TGTGCCAGCAGCGTCCGGACAGGGGCTGAGCAGTTCTTC. J is TRBJ2-1 and V is TRBV5-8, with TRBD1 matching 9 bases. This CDR3 comprises 13 residues. The germline V gene has CDR1 SGHTS and CDR2 YDEGEE. Trimming removed 4 bases from V and 9 bases from J; junction bases left unmatched: 5.

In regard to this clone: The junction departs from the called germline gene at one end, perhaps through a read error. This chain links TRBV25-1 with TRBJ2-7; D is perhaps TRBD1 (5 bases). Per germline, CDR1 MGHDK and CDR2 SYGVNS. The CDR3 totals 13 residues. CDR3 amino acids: CASRPNQGYGQYF. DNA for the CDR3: TGTGCCAGCAGGCCCAACCAGGGTTACGGGCAGTACTTC.

CDR3 in amino acids: CASSQGTGDGYTF. In nucleotides, the CDR3 is TGCGCCAGCAGCCAAGGGACAGGGGATGGCTACACCTTC. The chain joins TRBV4-1 to TRBJ1-2, with 9 bases fitting TRBD1. The CDR3 sequence is 13 residues long. Trimming removed 1 base from V and 6 bases from J; junction bases left unmatched: 0. Per germline, CDR1 MGHRA and CDR2 YSYEKL.

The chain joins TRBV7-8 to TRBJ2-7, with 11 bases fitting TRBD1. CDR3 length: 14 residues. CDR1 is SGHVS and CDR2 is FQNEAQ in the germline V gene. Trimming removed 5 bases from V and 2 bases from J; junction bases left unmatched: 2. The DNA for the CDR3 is TGTGCCAGCAGCCGGGACAGGGGGGCCTACGAGCAGTACTTC. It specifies CASSRDRGAYEQYF. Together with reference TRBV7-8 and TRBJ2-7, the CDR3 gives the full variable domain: GAGVSQSPRYKVAKRGQDVALRCDPISGHVSLFWYQQALGQGPEFLTYFQNEAQLDKSGLPSDRFFAERPEGSVSTLKIQRTQQEDSAVYLCASSRDRGAYEQYFGPGTRLTVT.

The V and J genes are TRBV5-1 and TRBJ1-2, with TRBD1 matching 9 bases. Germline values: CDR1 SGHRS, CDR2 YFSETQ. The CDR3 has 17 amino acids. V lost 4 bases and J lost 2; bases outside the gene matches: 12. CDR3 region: CASSDTLPGTGNYGYTF. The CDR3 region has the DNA TGCGCCAGCAGCGATACACTACCCGGGACAGGGAACTATGGCTACACCTTC.

The CDR3: CASSPRQTGYYEQYF. In DNA form, the CDR3 reads TGTGCCAGCTCTCCCCGACAGACAGGGTACTACGAGCAGTACTTC. The chain combines TRBV18 with TRBJ2-7; 7 positions agree with TRBD1. The CDR3 sequence is 15 residues long. Germline loops: CDR1 KGHSH, CDR2 LQKENI. V trimming: 6 bases; J trimming: 3 bases; junction bases outside the gene matches: 11.

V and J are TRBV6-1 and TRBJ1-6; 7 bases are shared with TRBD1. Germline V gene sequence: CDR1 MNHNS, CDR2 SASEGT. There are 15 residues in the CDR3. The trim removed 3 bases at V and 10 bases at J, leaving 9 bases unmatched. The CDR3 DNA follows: TGTGCCAGCAGTGAGTACAGGGGTTCTGGGTCACCCCTCCACTTT. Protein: CASSEYRGSGSPLHF.

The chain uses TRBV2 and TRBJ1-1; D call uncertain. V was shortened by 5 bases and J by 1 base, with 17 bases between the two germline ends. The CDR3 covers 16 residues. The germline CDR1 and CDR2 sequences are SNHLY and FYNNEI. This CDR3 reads CASSLISGVRNTEAFF. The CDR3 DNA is TGTGCCAGCAGTCTCATCAGCGGAGTTAGGAACACTGAAGCTTTCTTT.

The CDR3 is CASSQGGTGANEKLFF. CDR3 in DNA: TGCGCCAGCAGCCAGGGTGGGACAGGGGCTAATGAAAAACTGTTTTTT. V usage is TRBV4-3 and J usage is TRBJ1-4; 10 bases align to TRBD1. The V and J ends lost 3 bases and 3 bases, in that order; junction bases with no gene match: 4. CDR1 is LGHNA and CDR2 is YSLEER in the germline V gene. This CDR3 comprises 16 residues.

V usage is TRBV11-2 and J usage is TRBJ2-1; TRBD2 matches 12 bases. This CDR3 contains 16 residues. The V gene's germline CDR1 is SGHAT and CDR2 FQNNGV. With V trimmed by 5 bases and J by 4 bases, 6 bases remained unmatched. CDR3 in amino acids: CASSPRLAGVYNEQFF. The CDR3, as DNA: TGTGCCAGCAGCCCTCGACTAGCGGGGGTTTACAATGAGCAGTTCTTC. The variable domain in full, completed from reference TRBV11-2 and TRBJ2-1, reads EAGVAQSPRYKIIEKRQSVAFWCNPISGHATLYWYQQILGQGPKLLIQFQNNGVVDDSQLPKDRFSAERLKGVDSTLKIQPAKLEDSAVYLCASSPRLAGVYNEQFFGPGTRLTVL.

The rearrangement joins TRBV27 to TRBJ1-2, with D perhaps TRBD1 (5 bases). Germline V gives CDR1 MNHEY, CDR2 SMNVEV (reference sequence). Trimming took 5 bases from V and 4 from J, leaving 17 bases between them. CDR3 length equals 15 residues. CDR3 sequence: CASSPSWGVGYGYTF. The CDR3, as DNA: TGTGCCAGCAGTCCCTCGTGGGGGGTGGGCTATGGCTACACCTTC.

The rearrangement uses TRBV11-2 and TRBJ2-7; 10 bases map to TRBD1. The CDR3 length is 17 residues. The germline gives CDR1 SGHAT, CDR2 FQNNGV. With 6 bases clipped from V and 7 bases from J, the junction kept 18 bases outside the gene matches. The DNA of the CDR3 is TGTGCCAGCAGACTTGGATCCTGGGGACAGGGGCCTTTTGAGCAGTACTTC. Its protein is CASRLGSWGQGPFEQYF.

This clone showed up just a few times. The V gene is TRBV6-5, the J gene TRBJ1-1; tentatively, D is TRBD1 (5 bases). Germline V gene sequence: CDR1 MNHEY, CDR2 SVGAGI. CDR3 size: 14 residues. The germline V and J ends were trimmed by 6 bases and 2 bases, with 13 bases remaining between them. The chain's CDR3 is CASRPRQLNTEAFF. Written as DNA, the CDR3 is TGTGCCAGCAGACCCCGACAGCTAAACACTGAAGCTTTCTTT.

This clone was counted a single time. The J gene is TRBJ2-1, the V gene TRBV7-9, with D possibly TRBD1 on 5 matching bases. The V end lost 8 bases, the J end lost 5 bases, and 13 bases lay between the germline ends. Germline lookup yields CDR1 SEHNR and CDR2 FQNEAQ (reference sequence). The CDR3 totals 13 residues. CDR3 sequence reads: CASGHTGHNEQFF. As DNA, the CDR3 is TGTGCCAGCGGACACACGGGCCACAATGAGCAGTTCTTC.

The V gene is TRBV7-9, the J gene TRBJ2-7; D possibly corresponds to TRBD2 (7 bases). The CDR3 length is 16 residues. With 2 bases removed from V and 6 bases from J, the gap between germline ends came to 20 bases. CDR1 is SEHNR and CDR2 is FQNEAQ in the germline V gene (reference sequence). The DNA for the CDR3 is TGTGCCAGCAGCTTATACCGGGGGGCCCCGAGTGGCGAGCAGTACTTC. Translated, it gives CASSLYRGAPSGEQYF.

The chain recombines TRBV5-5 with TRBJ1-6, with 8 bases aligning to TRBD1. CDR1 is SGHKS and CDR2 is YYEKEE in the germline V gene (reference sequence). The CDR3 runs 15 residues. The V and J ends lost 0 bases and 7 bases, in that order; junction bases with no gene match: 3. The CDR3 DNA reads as TGTGCCAGCAGCTTGGGGCAGGGGGCAAATTCACCCCTCCACTTT. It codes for CASSLGQGANSPLHF.